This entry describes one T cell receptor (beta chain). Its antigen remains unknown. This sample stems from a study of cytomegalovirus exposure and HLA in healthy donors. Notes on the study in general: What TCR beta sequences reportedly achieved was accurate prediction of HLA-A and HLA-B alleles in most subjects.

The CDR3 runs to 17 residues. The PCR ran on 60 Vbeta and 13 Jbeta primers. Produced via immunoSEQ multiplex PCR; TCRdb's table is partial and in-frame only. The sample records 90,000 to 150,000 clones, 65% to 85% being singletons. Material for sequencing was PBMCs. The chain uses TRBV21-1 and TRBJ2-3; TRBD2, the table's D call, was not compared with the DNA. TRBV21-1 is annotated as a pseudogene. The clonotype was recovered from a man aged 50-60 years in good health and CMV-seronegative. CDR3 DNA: TGTGCCAGCAGCAAACGGGGGACTAGTTTTTGCACAGATACGCAGTATTTT. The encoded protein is CASSKRGTSFCTDTQYF.